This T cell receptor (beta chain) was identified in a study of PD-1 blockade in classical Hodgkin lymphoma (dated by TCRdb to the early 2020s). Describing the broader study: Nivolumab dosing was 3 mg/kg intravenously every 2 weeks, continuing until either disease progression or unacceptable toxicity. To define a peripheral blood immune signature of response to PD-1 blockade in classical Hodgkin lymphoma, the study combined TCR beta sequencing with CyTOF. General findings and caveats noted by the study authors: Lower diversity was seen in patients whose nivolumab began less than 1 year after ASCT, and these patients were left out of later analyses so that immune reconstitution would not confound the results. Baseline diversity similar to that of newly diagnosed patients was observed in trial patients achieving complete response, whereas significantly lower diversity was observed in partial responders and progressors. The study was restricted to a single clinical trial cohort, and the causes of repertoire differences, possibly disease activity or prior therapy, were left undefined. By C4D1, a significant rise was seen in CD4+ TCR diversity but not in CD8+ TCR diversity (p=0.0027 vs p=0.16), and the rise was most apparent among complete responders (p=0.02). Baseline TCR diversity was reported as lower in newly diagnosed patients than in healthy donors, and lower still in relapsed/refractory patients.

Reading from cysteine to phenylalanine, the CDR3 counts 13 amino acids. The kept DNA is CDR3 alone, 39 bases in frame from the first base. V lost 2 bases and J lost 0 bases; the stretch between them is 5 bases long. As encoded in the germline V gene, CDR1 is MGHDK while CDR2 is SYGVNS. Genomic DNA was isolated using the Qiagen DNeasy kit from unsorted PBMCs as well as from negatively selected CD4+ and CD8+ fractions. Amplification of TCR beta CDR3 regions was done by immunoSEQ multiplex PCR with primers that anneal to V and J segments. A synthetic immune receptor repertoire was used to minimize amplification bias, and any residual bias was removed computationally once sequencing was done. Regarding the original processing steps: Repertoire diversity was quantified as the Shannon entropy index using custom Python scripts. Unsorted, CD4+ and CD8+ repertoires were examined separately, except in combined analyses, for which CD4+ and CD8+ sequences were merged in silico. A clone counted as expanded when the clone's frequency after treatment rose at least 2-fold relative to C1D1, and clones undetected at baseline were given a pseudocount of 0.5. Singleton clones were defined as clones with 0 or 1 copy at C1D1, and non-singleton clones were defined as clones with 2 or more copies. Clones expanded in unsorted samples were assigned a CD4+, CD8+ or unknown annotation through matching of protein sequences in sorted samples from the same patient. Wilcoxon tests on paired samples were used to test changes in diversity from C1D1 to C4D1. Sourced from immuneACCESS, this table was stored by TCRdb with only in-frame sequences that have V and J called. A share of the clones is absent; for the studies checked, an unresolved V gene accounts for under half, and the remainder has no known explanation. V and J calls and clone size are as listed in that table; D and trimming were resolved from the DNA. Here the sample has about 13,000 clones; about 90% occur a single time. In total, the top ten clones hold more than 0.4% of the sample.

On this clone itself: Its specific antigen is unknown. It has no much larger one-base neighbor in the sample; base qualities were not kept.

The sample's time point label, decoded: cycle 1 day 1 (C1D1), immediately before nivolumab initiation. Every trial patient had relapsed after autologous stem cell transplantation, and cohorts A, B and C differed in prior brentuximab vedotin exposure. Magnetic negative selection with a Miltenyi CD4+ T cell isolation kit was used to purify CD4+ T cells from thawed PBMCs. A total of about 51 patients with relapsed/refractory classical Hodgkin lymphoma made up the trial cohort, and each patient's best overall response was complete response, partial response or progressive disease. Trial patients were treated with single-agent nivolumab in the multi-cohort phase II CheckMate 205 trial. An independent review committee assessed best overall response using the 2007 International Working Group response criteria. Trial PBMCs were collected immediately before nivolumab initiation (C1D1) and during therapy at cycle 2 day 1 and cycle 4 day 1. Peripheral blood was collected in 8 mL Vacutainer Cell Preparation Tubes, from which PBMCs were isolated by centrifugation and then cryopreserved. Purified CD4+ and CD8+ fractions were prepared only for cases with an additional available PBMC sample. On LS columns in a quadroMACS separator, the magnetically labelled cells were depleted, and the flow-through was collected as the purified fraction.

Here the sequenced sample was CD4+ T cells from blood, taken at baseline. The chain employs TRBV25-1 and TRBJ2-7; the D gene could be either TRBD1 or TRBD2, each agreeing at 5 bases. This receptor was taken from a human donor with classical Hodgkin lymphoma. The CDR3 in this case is CASSEGTSYEQYF. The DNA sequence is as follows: TGTGCCAGCAGTGAAGGGACCTCCTACGAGCAGTACTTC.